The 2 T cell receptor beta chains presented below share a single source sample, sequenced in a study of blood T cell repertoires in COVID-19. The table came from immunoSEQ multiplex PCR; TCRdb's copy has only in-frame clones and leaves some out. Of tens of thousands of clones listed, about nine tenths are singletons. Sequencing was carried out using peripheral blood. The receptor set was obtained from a human donor in a cohort sampled during active COVID-19.

The J gene is TRBJ1-4, the V gene TRBV5-1; maybe TRBD1 (6 bases). The CDR3 runs 16 residues. Germline lookup yields CDR1 SGHRS and CDR2 YFSETQ. V was shortened by 4 bases and J by 3 bases, with 16 bases between the two germline ends. DNA of the CDR3: TGCGCCAGCAGCCTCCAACAGGGTTCTTCTAATGAAAAACTGTTTTTT. As protein: CASSLQQGSSNEKLFF.

The chain combines TRBV24-1 with TRBJ2-6; 13 bases are a match to TRBD2. V trimming: 2 bases; J trimming: 0 bases; junction bases outside the gene matches: 6. Germline CDR1 KGHDR, CDR2 SFDVKD. This CDR3 comprises 20 residues. The CDR3 spells CATSDSSGTSGVSGANVLTF. The CDR3 DNA reads TGTGCCACCAGTGATTCATCGGGGACTAGCGGGGTCTCTGGGGCCAACGTCCTGACTTTC.